The 26 T cell receptor beta chains below come from one sample, sequenced in a study of blood T cell repertoires in COVID-19. Data came from immunoSEQ multiplex PCR; TCRdb stores just in-frame clones and leaves some out. The data show around 100,000 clones, with roughly 85% seen just once and around 2% held by the top ten. Sequencing input: peripheral blood. The receptors originated from a woman aged 65 to 85 with active or convalescent COVID-19.

This clone has only a few counts. The CDR3 protein is CAWSVIAGGYTF. The CDR3 coding sequence is TGTGCCTGGAGTGTAATCGCGGGGGGCTACACCTTC. J is TRBJ1-2 and V is TRBV30; D unresolved. The CDR3 extends over 12 amino acids. Trimming took 0 bases from V and 8 from J, leaving 10 bases between them. The germline V gene encodes CDR1 GTSNPN and CDR2 SVGIG (reference sequence).

This chain connects TRBV3-1 (or the pseudogene TRBV3-2) to TRBJ2-5; 11 bases line up with TRBD2. The V and J ends lost 1 base and 5 bases, in that order; junction bases with no gene match: 9. Germline CDR1 is LGHDT and CDR2 is YNNKEL (reference sequence). This CDR3 is built from 17 residues. The CDR3 DNA sequence: TGTGCCAGCAGCCAAGGTCCTAGCGGGAGGAGGGGGGAGACCCAGTACTTC. Translated, it gives CASSQGPSGRRGETQYF.

The rearrangement links TRBV10-3 to TRBJ1-1, with D uncertain. CDR3 length: 13 residues. Trimming cost V 3 bases and J 2 bases, with 7 bases left between them. Looked up from germline, CDR1 is ENHRY and CDR2 is SYGVKD. CDR3 region: CAISDGVNTEAFF. The DNA for the CDR3 is TGTGCCATCAGTGACGGGGTAAACACTGAAGCTTTCTTT.

There are a few counts of this clone. The gene calls are TRBV4-2 and TRBJ1-2; D call uncertain. The germline CDR1 and CDR2 sequences are LGHNA and YNFKEQ. The ends were cut back, 0 bases at V and 5 bases at J, with 16 bases in the middle. This CDR3 has 16 residues. The CDR3 region is CASSQDRTEVRYGYTF. The CDR3 DNA follows: TGTGCCAGCAGCCAAGATAGAACTGAGGTGAGATATGGCTACACCTTC.

The gene calls are TRBV5-6 and TRBJ2-5; tentative D call: TRBD2 (6 bases). Germline V gives CDR1 SGHDT, CDR2 YYEEEE. The CDR3 sequence is 14 residues long. V was clipped by 4 bases and J by 2 bases, with 12 bases between them. In DNA form, the CDR3 reads TGTGCCAGCAGCGGGGGGACGGCGCAAGAGACCCAGTACTTC. Protein sequence: CASSGGTAQETQYF.

The CDR3 bases are TGTGCCAGCAGCGCGGGGGGCAGCCAAGAGACCCAGTACTTC. Translating it yields CASSAGGSQETQYF. V usage is TRBV5-4 and J usage is TRBJ2-5; the match to TRBD2 covers 8 bases. Germline V gene data show CDR1 as SGHNT and CDR2 as YYREEE (reference sequence). The CDR3 covers 14 residues. Trimming took 4 bases from V and 1 from J; bases not matched to a gene: 3.

Only one count was recorded for this clone. The chain is built from TRBV19 and TRBJ1-3; 8 bases are shared with TRBD1. With V trimmed by 7 bases and J by 5 bases, 7 bases remained unmatched. The germline gives CDR1 LNHDA, CDR2 SQIVND (reference sequence). This CDR3 has 14 residues. In DNA form, the CDR3 reads TGTGCCAGTACCGATGGACAGGGAAGAAACACCATATATTTT. It codes for CASTDGQGRNTIYF.

Worth noting for this clone: A read error may account for a junction end that differs from germline. The J gene is TRBJ1-5, the V gene TRBV27, with 7 bases lining up with TRBD1. The CDR3 loop spans 12 amino acids. The germline V gene encodes CDR1 MNHEY and CDR2 SMNVEV (reference sequence). For the CDR3, the DNA is TGTGCCAGCAGTTTTCCGACAGGGAGATTGCCTTTT. This translates into CASSFPTGRLPF.

The V and J genes are TRBV7-9 and TRBJ1-4, with 7 bases matching TRBD1. V lost 4 bases, J lost 7 bases, and 6 bases stayed unmatched. The germline V gene has CDR1 SEHNR and CDR2 FQNEAQ (reference sequence). The CDR3 loop spans 14 amino acids. DNA of the CDR3: TGTGCCAGCAGCTCATCGACAGGGCTTGAAAAACTGTTTTTT. Amino acids: CASSSSTGLEKLFF.

J is TRBJ2-1 and V is TRBV5-1; 11 bases line up with TRBD1. The CDR3 spans 16 residues. Germline trimming cut 0 bases from V and 3 bases from J; bases unmatched to any gene: 2. Germline assignment: CDR1 SGHRS and CDR2 YFSETQ. This CDR3 is CASSLGTGGHYNEQFF. CDR3 DNA: TGCGCCAGCAGCTTGGGGACAGGGGGCCACTACAATGAGCAGTTCTTC.

The chain carries TRBV6-2 or TRBV6-3 and TRBJ2-3, with TRBD2 matching over 11 bases. Trimming at V came to 0 bases and at J to 5 bases, leaving 4 bases not matched to a gene. CDR3 size: 16 residues. The V gene's germline CDR1 is MNHEY and CDR2 SVGEGT. The CDR3 nucleotides are TGTGCCAGCAGTTACTCCTTAGCGGGGGGGGGAGATACGCAGTATTTT. This sequence encodes CASSYSLAGGGDTQYF.

In DNA form, the CDR3 reads TGCGCCAGCAGCTTGGCCCGGGACACCCAGTACTTC. Translating it yields CASSLARDTQYF. The chain couples TRBV5-1 to TRBJ2-4; tentative D call: TRBD1 (6 bases). The length of the CDR3 is 12 residues. Trimming cost V 0 bases and J 13 bases, with 11 bases left between them. Per the germline V gene, CDR1 is SGHRS and CDR2 is YFSETQ.

V is TRBV28 and J is TRBJ1-1; a weak D match, TRBD1 (6 bases). The CDR3 runs to 14 residues. The germline V and J ends were trimmed by 1 base and 3 bases, with 9 bases remaining between them. Germline CDR1 is MDHEN and CDR2 is SYDVKM. CDR3 in DNA: TGTGCCAGCAGTTTATCAAAGGGGGACACTGAAGCTTTCTTT. It is translated as CASSLSKGDTEAFF.

The rearrangement uses TRBV28 and TRBJ2-7; D perhaps matches TRBD2 (7 bases). Germline CDR1 reads MDHEN; CDR2 reads SYDVKM. The V end lost 7 bases, the J end lost 4 bases, and 20 bases lay between the germline ends. This CDR3 comprises 15 residues. This CDR3 is CASTPPGGAVYEQYF. Written as DNA, the CDR3 is TGTGCCAGCACCCCGCCGGGGGGCGCGGTATACGAGCAGTACTTC.

The chain uses TRBV2 and TRBJ1-4, with 10 positions matching TRBD1. The CDR3 has 14 amino acids. Looked up from germline, CDR1 is SNHLY and CDR2 is FYNNEI. V was clipped by 6 bases and J by 4 bases; unmatched bases: 2. In DNA form, the CDR3 reads TGTGCCAGCAGGGGGACAGGGGATAATGAAAAACTGTTTTTT. Amino acid sequence: CASRGTGDNEKLFF.

The chain links TRBV28 to TRBJ1-4; no clear D gene. Trimming shortened V by 7 bases and J by 0 bases, and 3 bases separated the two germline ends. CDR1 is MDHEN, CDR2 SYDVKM, per germline. The length of the CDR3 is 12 residues. The CDR3 DNA follows: TGTGCCAGCACTGCAACTAATGAAAAACTGTTTTTT. This codes for CASTATNEKLFF.

The genes are TRBV2 and TRBJ1-1; D may be TRBD1 (6 bases). V dropped 6 bases and J dropped 0 bases, with 8 bases sitting between them. The CDR3 sequence is 13 residues long. Germline lookup yields CDR1 SNHLY and CDR2 FYNNEI. CDR3 sequence: CASSTGMNTEAFF. The CDR3, as DNA: TGTGCCAGCAGCACAGGGATGAACACTGAAGCTTTCTTT.

The chain carries TRBV12-3 or TRBV12-4 and TRBJ1-2, with 9 bases aligning to TRBD1. The CDR3 has 12 amino acids. The junction had 5 bases not matched to a gene; V was cut back by 5 bases and J by 10 bases. The CDR3 DNA sequence: TGTGCCAGCAGTCCTACAGGGGGCGTCTACACCTTC. As protein: CASSPTGGVYTF.

The V and J genes are TRBV25-1 and TRBJ1-5; the D gene is possibly TRBD1 (6 bases). The germline V and J ends were trimmed by 1 base and 1 base, with 14 bases remaining between them. The CDR3 runs to 17 residues. Per the germline V gene, CDR1 is MGHDK and CDR2 is SYGVNS. The CDR3 region has the DNA TGTGCCAGCAGTGAATCGCGGGCAGGGGCGAGCAATCAGCCCCAGCATTTT. Amino acids: CASSESRAGASNQPQHF.

The V gene is TRBV5-1, the J gene TRBJ2-3; 7 positions agree with TRBD2. Germline V lookup: CDR1 SGHRS, CDR2 YFSETQ. Trimming removed 1 base from V and 2 bases from J; junction bases left unmatched: 4. This CDR3 is 15 amino acids long. The CDR3 nucleotides are TGCGCCAGCAGCTTGAAGCGGGGAGACACAGATACGCAGTATTTT. It is translated as CASSLKRGDTDTQYF.

This clone was found once. The J gene is TRBJ1-2, the V gene TRBV30, with TRBD1 matching 9 bases. The germline gives CDR1 GTSNPN, CDR2 SVGIG (reference sequence). The CDR3 contains 15 residues. V lost 0 bases and J lost 7; bases outside the gene matches: 9. The CDR3 loop is CAWSVPGTGSFGYTF. The CDR3 bases are TGTGCCTGGAGTGTACCGGGGACAGGGTCTTTTGGCTACACCTTC.

Here the CDR3 reads CASSLGDRRSDNVLTF. CDR3 nucleotide sequence: TGCGCCAGCAGCCTGGGGGACAGAAGGTCGGATAACGTCCTGACTTTC. This rearrangement joins TRBV5-1 to TRBJ2-6, with 7 bases aligning to TRBD1. Germline loops: CDR1 SGHRS, CDR2 YFSETQ. The length of the CDR3 is 16 residues. The trim removed 4 bases at V and 10 bases at J, leaving 14 bases unmatched.

This sequence joins TRBV5-1 and TRBJ1-4; 9 bases fit TRBD1. Germline lookup yields CDR1 SGHRS and CDR2 YFSETQ. The CDR3 runs to 17 residues. The junction had 7 bases not matched to a gene; V was cut back by 4 bases and J by 0 bases. The CDR3 bases are TGCGCCAGCAGCGGCGGGACAGGGCCTTCAACTAATGAAAAACTGTTTTTT. The encoded protein is CASSGGTGPSTNEKLFF.

The gene calls are TRBV6-5 and TRBJ2-7; 10 bases fit TRBD1. CDR3 length: 14 amino acids. V gave up 6 bases and J gave up 3 bases; unmatched junction bases: 5. The germline CDR1 and CDR2 sequences are MNHEY and SVGAGI. In nucleotides, the CDR3 is TGTGCCAGCAGGTACCGGGACAGGGGCTACGAGCAGTACTTC. Encoded protein: CASRYRDRGYEQYF.

This chain links TRBV2 with TRBJ2-2; 7 bases fit TRBD1. The CDR3 runs to 14 residues. Germline loops: CDR1 SNHLY, CDR2 FYNNEI. Germline trimming cut 8 bases from V and 6 bases from J; bases unmatched to any gene: 9. DNA for the CDR3: TGTGCCAGCGGACGGGACAGCAAAGCCGGGGAGCTGTTTTTT. Protein: CASGRDSKAGELFF.

The chain joins TRBV19 to TRBJ1-2; possibly TRBD1 for D (5 bases). Germline V gene lookup returns CDR1 LNHDA and CDR2 SQIVND (reference sequence). The CDR3 loop spans 15 amino acids. The ends were cut back, 4 bases at V and 4 bases at J, with 16 bases in the middle. This chain's CDR3 is CASSNRKGLSYGYTF. CDR3 nucleotides: TGTGCCAGTAGTAACAGAAAGGGGTTGAGCTATGGCTACACCTTC.